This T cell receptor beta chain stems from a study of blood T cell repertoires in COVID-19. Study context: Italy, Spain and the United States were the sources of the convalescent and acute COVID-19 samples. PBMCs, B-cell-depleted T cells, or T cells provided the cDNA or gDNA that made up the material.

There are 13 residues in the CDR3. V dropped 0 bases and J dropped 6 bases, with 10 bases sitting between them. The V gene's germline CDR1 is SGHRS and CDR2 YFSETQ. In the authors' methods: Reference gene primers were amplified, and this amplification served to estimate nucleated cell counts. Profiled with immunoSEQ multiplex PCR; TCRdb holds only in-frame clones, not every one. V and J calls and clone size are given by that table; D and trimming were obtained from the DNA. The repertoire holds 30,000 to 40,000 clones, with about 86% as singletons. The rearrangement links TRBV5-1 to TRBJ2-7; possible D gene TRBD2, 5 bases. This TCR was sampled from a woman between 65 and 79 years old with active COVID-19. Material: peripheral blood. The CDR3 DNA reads TGCGCCAGCAGCTTGGCCGAGGGATCCGAGCAGTACTTC. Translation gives CASSLAEGSEQYF. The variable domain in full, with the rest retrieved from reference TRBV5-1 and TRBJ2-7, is KAGVTQTPRYLIKTRGQQVTLSCSPISGHRSVSWYQQTPGQGLQFLFEYFSETQRNKGNFPGRFSGRQFSNSRSEMNVSTLELGDSALYLCASSLAEGSEQYFGPGTRLTVT.